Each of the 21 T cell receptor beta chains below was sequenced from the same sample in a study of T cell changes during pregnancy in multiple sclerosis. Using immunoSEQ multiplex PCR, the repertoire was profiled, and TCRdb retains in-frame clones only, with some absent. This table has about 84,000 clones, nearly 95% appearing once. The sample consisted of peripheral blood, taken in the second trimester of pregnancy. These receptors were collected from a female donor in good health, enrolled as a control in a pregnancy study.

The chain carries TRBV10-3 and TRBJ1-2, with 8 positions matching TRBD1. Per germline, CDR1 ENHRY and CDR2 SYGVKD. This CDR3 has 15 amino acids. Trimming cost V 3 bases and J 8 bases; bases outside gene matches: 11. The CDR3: CAISEKTTGEYGYTF. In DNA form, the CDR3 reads TGTGCCATCAGTGAAAAAACGACAGGGGAATACGGCTACACCTTC.

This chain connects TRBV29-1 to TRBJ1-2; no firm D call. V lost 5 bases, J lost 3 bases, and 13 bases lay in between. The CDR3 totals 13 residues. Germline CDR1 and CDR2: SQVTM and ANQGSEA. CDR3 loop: CSVKGGLHYGYTF. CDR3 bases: TGCAGCGTTAAGGGAGGGCTGCACTATGGCTACACCTTC.

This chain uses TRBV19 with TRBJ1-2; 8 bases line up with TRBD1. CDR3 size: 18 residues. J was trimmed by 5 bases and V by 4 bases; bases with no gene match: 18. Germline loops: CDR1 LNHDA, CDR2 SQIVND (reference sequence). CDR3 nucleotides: TGTGCCAGTAGTAACGGCGACAGGGGTCCCTCGGGGTTATATGGCTACACCTTC. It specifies CASSNGDRGPSGLYGYTF.

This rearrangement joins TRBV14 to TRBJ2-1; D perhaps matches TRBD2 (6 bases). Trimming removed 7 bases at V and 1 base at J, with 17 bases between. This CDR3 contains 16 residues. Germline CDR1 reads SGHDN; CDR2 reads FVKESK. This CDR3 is CASTPQLAQSYNEQFF. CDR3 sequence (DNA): TGTGCCAGCACCCCTCAACTAGCACAGTCCTACAATGAGCAGTTCTTC.

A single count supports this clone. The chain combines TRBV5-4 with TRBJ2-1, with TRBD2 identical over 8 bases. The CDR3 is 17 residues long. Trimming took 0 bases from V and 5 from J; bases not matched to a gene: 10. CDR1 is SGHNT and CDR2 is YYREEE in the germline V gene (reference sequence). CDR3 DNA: TGTGCCAGCAGCTTGGAGGCAAGCGGGAGAGGGAACAATGAGCAGTTCTTC. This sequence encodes CASSLEASGRGNNEQFF.

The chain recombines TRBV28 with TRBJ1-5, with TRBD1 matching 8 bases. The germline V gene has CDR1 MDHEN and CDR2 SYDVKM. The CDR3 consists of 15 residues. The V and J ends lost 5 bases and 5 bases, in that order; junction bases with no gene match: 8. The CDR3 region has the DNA TGTGCCAGCAGTCTACGGACAGGGTGGGATCAGCCCCAGCATTTT. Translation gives CASSLRTGWDQPQHF. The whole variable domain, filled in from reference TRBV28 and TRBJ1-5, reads DVKVTQSSRYLVKRTGEKVFLECVQDMDHENMFWYRQDPGLGLRLIYFSYDVKMKEKGDIPEGYSVSREKKERFSLILESASTNQTSMYLCASSLRTGWDQPQHFGDGTRLSIL.

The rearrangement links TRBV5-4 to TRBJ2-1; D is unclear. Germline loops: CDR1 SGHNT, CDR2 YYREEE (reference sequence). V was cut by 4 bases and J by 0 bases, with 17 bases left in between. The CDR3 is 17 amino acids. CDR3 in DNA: TGTGCCAGCAGCCGTCACTCAGCGCTAAGCTCCTACAATGAGCAGTTCTTC. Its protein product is CASSRHSALSSYNEQFF.

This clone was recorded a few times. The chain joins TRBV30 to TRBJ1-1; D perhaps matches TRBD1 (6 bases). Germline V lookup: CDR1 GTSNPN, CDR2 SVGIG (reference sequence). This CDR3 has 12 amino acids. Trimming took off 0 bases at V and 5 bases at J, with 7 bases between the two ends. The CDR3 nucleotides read TGTGCCTGGAGTGTAGACAGGACTGAAGCTTTCTTT. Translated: CAWSVDRTEAFF.

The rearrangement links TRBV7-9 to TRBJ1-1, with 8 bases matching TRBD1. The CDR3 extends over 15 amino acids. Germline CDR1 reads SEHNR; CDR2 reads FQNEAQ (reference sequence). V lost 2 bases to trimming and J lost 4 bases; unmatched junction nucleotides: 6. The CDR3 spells CASSLYAGGSTEAFF. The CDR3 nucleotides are TGTGCCAGCAGCTTATACGCAGGGGGCAGCACTGAAGCTTTCTTT.

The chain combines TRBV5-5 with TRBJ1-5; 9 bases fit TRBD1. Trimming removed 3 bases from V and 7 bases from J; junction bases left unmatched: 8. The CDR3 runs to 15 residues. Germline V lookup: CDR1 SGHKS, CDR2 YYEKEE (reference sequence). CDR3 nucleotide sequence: TGTGCCAGCAGCTATCGGGGACAGGGTGAGCAGCCCCAGCATTTT. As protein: CASSYRGQGEQPQHF.

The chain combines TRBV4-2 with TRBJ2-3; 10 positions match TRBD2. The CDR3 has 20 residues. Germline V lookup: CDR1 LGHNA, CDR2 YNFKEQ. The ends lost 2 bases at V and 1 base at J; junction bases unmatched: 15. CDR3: CASSQSGSSGRFGRTDTQYF. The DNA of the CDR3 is TGTGCCAGCAGCCAATCGGGGTCTAGCGGGAGATTCGGCCGCACAGATACGCAGTATTTT.

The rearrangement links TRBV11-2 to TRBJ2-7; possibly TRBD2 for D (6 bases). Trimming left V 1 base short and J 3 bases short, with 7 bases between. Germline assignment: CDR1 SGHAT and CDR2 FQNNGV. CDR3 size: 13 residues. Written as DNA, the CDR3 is TGTGCCAGCAGCTTAGGACTAGGCTACGAGCAGTACTTC. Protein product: CASSLGLGYEQYF.

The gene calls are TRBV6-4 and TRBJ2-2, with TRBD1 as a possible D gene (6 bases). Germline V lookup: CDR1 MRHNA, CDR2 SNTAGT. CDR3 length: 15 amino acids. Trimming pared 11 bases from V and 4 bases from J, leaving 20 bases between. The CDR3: CAGNDRRNSTGELFF. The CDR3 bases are TGTGCCGGGAACGACAGGCGGAATTCCACCGGGGAGCTGTTTTTT.

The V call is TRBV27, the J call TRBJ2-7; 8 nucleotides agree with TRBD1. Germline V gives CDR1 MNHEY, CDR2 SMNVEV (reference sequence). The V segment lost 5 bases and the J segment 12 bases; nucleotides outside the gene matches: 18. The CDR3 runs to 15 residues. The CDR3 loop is CASSAEIYRGNGWYF. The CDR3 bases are TGTGCCAGCAGTGCCGAAATTTACAGGGGGAATGGTTGGTACTTC.

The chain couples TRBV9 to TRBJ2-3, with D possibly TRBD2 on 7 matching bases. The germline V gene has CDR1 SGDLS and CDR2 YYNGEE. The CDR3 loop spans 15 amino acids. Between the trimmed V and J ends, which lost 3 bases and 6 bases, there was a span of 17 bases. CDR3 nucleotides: TGTGCCAGCAGCGCGCATACAGGGAGGGACGATACGCAGTATTTT. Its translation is CASSAHTGRDDTQYF.

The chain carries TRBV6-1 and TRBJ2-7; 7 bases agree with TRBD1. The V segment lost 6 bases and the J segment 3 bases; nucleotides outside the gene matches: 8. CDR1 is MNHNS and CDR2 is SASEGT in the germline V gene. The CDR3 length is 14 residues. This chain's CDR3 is CASSVDRVYYEQYF. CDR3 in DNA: TGTGCCAGCAGCGTCGACAGGGTGTACTACGAGCAGTACTTC.

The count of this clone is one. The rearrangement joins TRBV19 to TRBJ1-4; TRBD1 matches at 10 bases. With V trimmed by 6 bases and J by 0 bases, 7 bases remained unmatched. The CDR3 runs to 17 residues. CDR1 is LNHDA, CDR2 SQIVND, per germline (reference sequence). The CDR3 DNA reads TGTGCCAGTAGGCGACAGGGGGCAGGAGCAACTAATGAAAAACTGTTTTTT. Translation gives CASRRQGAGATNEKLFF. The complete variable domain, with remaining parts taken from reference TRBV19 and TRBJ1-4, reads DGGITQSPKYLFRKEGQNVTLSCEQNLNHDAMYWYRQDPGQGLRLIYYSQIVNDFQKGDIAEGYSVSREKKESFPLTVTSAQKNPTAFYLCASRRQGAGATNEKLFFGSGTQLSVL.

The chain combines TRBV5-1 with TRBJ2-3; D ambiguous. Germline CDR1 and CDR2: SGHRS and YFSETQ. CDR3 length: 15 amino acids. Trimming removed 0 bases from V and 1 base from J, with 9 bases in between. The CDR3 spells CASSLAPGGTDTQYF. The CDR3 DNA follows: TGCGCCAGCAGCTTGGCCCCGGGTGGCACAGATACGCAGTATTTT.

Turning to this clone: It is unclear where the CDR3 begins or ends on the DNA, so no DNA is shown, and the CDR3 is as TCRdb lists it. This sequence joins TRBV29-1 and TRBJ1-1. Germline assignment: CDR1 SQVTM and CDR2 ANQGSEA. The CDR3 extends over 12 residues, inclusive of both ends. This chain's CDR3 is CSAVGGGTETFF.

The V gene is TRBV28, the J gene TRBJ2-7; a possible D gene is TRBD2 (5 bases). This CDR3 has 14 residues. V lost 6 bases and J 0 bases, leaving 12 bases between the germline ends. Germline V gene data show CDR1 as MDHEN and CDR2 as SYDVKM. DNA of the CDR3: TGTGCCAGCAGGTCAGAGGCGGGCTCCTACGAGCAGTACTTC. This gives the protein CASRSEAGSYEQYF.

DNA of the CDR3: TGTGCCAGCAGTACACTACAGGGGAACAATGAGCAGTTCTTC. It yields the protein CASSTLQGNNEQFF. The chain links TRBV9 to TRBJ2-1; TRBD1 agrees at 7 bases. The V gene's germline CDR1 is SGDLS and CDR2 YYNGEE. J was trimmed by 5 bases and V by 5 bases; bases with no gene match: 7. The CDR3 is 14 residues long.